The clone carrying this TCR beta chain has a count of ten or more. Its antigen is unidentified. The data stem from a study of human T cells and chemical hapten exposure. Study background: Per-sample variation in TCR yield stemmed mainly from small pooled library volume differences. Overall study findings and caveats: TCRs above 1 in 1000 frequency did not change with DPC sensitization.

The time point is: healthy volunteer bleed at 2 weeks. The template was total RNA from unfractionated whole blood. As the library was built, unique molecular identifiers were attached to individual cDNA molecules. Per the study methods: Sample-level TCR yields exhibited a median of approximately 96,000, with a range of 23,224 to 690,600. One entry per CDR3 protein, called by TCRdb with MiXCR from the RACE reads. The V and J calls reflect TCRdb's pipeline rather than the authors' work. The sample lists about 28,000 distinct CDR3 sequences, about 7.2% occurring once. Trimming removed 2 bases at V and 8 bases at J, with 10 bases between. There are 13 residues in the CDR3. Germline V gene sequence: CDR1 DFQATT, CDR2 SNEGSKA (reference sequence).

The receptor's source is a human donor in good health. Some clones in this sample may be carry-over from other donors' samples. The chain uses TRBV20-1 and TRBJ1-6; maybe TRBD1 (5 bases). Sequenced input: whole blood. The CDR3 is CSARQGNDSPLHF. The CDR3 bases are TGCAGTGCTAGACAGGGTAACGATTCACCCCTCCACTTT.